This TCR beta chain was captured in a study of shared clonotypes between healthy human individuals. Study conclusions and caveats: As a rule, naive subsets had a larger estimated richness than memory subsets.

V dropped 4 bases and J dropped 1 base, with 19 bases sitting between them. The CDR3 runs to 18 residues. Germline values: CDR1 MDHEN, CDR2 SYDVKM. Using immunoSEQ multiplex PCR, the repertoire was profiled, and TCRdb retains in-frame clones only, with some absent. The table records around 100,000 clones, about two thirds of them present only once. Worth noting for this clone: The antigen is unknown.

V usage is TRBV28 and J usage is TRBJ2-2; D assignment may be TRBD1 or TRBD2 (7 bases each). The specimen sequenced was memory CD8+ T cells sorted from blood. Subset noted: CD45RO+ cells pooled with CCR7-negative TemRA cells. The source is a man aged 25 to 40 in good health. The CDR3 sequence: CASSSPEGASGNTGELFF. The CDR3 DNA reads TGTGCCAGCAGTTCCCCCGAGGGGGCTAGCGGGAACACCGGGGAGCTGTTTTTT.